A selection of T cell receptor beta chains follows, all from one sample in a study of Graves' ophthalmopathy and Graves' hyperthyroidism. Each CDR3 protein is one row after TCRdb ran MiXCR on the multiplex PCR reads. The table has around 1.1 million distinct CDR3 sequences, 35% to 40% seen once; the top ten hold around 10%. Specimen: peripheral blood or thyroid tissue (not recorded which). These receptors were obtained from an adult man with Graves' hyperthyroidism. CDR3s include the opening cysteine and the closing phenylalanine or tryptophan. A D gene is named only where the DNA matches it firmly. Expanded clones are given a class, and other clones once, few, many or no size at all.

j_call clone_size d_call v_call cdr3_aa cdr3_nt
TRBJ1-4 few . TRBV2 CASTIPNPSEKLFF TGTGCCAGCACCATACCTAACCCGAGTGAAAAACTGTTTTTT
TRBJ1-4 . . TRBV29-1 CSVGGTSGSSF TGCAGCGTTGGGGGGACTAGCGGGAGTAGTTTT
TRBJ1-4 . TRBD1 TRBV10-3 CAISDPQGLNEKLFF TGTGCCATCAGTGACCCACAGGGGTTGAATGAAAAACTGTTTTTT
TRBJ1-1 few . TRBV7-9 CASSPRLADRDTEAFF TGTGCCAGCAGCCCCCGACTTGCGGATCGGGACACTGAAGCTTTCTTT
TRBJ2-6 . TRBD1 TRBV4-3 CASSHRIPGQGSSGANVLTF TGCGCCAGCAGCCATCGAATACCGGGACAGGGAAGCTCGGGGGCCAACGTCCTGACTTTC
TRBJ1-2 many TRBD1 TRBV7-9 CASSTNDRGQVNYGYTF TGTGCCAGCAGCACCAACGACAGGGGGCAGGTTAACTATGGCTACACCTTC
TRBJ1-1 many . TRBV12-3/TRBV12-4 CASFPGNTEAFF TGTGCCAGCTTTCCCGGAAACACTGAAGCTTTCTTT
TRBJ2-7 many TRBD1 TRBV7-6 CASSLSAGGAISYEQYF TGTGCCAGCAGCTTAAGTGCAGGGGGAGCTATCTCCTACGAGCAGTACTTC
TRBJ1-2 many . TRBV29-1 CSVEDPLWDYGYTF TGCAGCGTTGAAGATCCCCTGTGGGACTATGGCTACACCTTC
TRBJ2-2 few . TRBV12-3/TRBV12-4 CASSHSPGNTGELFF TGTGCCAGCAGTCATAGCCCGGGAAACACCGGGGAGCTGTTTTTT
TRBJ2-5 once TRBD2 TRBV13 CASTRRGVQYF TGTGCCAGCACTCGGCGGGGGGTCCAGTACTTC
TRBJ1-1 few . TRBV9 CASSAGDRLDTEAFF TGTGCCAGCAGCGCCGGGGACCGCTTGGACACTGAAGCTTTCTTT
TRBJ2-7 . TRBD2 TRBV20-1 CSAGTLKGLAGDSYEQYF TGCAGTGCTGGAACACTCAAGGGACTAGCGGGGGACTCCTACGAGCAGTACTTC
TRBJ1-2 many TRBD1 TRBV9 CASSGTGSGYTF TGTGCCAGCAGCGGGACAGGGTCCGGCTACACCTTC
TRBJ1-2 many . TRBV2 CASSGMTADGYTF TGTGCCAGCAGTGGGATGACAGCCGATGGCTACACCTTC
TRBJ1-1 once . TRBV25-1 CASRDQTRTVNTEAFF TGTGCCAGCAGAGACCAGACTAGGACGGTGAACACTGAAGCTTTCTTT
TRBJ1-4 . . TRBV20-1 CSARVGMVGEKLFF TGCAGTGCTAGAGTAGGAATGGTCGGGGAAAAACTGTTTTTT
TRBJ2-3 . . TRBV7-2 CASSLIVKTDTQYF TGTGCCAGCAGCTTAATAGTAAAGACGGATACGCAGTATTTT
TRBJ1-5 . TRBD1 TRBV7-9 CASSFTGKTGNSNQPQHF TGTGCCAGCAGCTTTACGGGGAAGACAGGGAATAGCAATCAGCCCCAGCATTTT
TRBJ2-7 . . TRBV12-3/TRBV12-4 CASRALGGGYEQYF TGTGCCAGCAGGGCCCTGGGGGGCGGCTACGAGCAGTACTTC
TRBJ1-5 . . TRBV25-1 CACSASRGNQPQHF TGTGCCTGCAGTGCTTCCCGGGGCAATCAGCCCCAGCATTTT
TRBJ1-6 many TRBD1 TRBV10-3 CAIMDRLNSPLHF TGTGCCATCATGGACAGGCTTAATTCACCCCTCCACTTT
TRBJ2-7 . TRBD2 TRBV7-2 CASSQMAGGPYEQYF TGTGCCAGCAGCCAAATGGCGGGGGGCCCTTACGAGCAGTACTTC
TRBJ2-7 . . TRBV10-2 CASIEGGTGKMYEQYF TGCGCCAGCATCGAGGGGGGGACAGGCAAGATGTACGAGCAGTACTTC
TRBJ2-5 . . TRBV12-3/TRBV12-4 CASGPDGGQPGFQETQYF TGTGCTAGTGGTCCCGATGGGGGACAACCTGGATTCCAAGAGACCCAGTACTTC
TRBJ1-5 many TRBD1 TRBV20-1 CSAPDRSNQPQHF TGCAGTGCTCCGGACAGGAGCAATCAGCCCCAGCATTTT
TRBJ1-5 few . TRBV6-6 CASSTTDRSTLNQPQHF TGTGCCAGCAGCACCACCGACAGGTCAACTCTCAATCAGCCCCAGCATTTT
TRBJ1-5 many TRBD1 TRBV2 CASTEPGQGLGQPQHF TGTGCCAGCACCGAGCCGGGACAGGGATTGGGTCAGCCCCAGCATTTT
TRBJ2-7 few . TRBV10-3 CASSLMELSYEQYF TGTGCCAGCAGCCTAATGGAGCTCTCCTACGAGCAGTACTTC
TRBJ2-2 few TRBD1 TRBV11-2 CASSTPGQGNTGELFF TGTGCCAGCAGCACGCCGGGACAGGGGAACACCGGGGAGCTGTTTTTT
TRBJ2-5 many . TRBV20-1 CSAPGRLAGAETQYF TGCAGTGCCCCCGGTAGGCTAGCAGGGGCAGAGACCCAGTACTTC
TRBJ1-5 many TRBD1 TRBV24-1 CATSEDRADSNQPQHF TGTGCCACCAGTGAGGACAGGGCTGATAGCAATCAGCCCCAGCATTTT
TRBJ2-3 . . TRBV2 CASRQGGITDTQYF TGTGCCAGCAGGCAGGGGGGAATCACAGATACGCAGTATTTT
TRBJ1-2 . . TRBV2 CASTEGGPGGYTF TGTGCCAGCACCGAAGGAGGGCCTGGTGGCTACACCTTC
TRBJ2-7 few TRBD1 TRBV7-9 CASSADRESYEQYF TGTGCCAGCAGCGCCGACAGGGAATCCTACGAGCAGTACTTC
TRBJ1-2 . . TRBV20-1 CSATERGRVAYTF TGCAGTGCTACCGAGAGGGGCAGGGTCGCCTACACCTTC
TRBJ2-7 many TRBD2 TRBV20-1 CSATPSGRAWEQYF TGCAGTGCTACCCCTAGCGGGAGGGCCTGGGAGCAGTACTTC
TRBJ1-2 many . TRBV29-1 CSVEGGQSYGYTF TGCAGCGTTGAGGGTGGACAGTCCTATGGCTACACCTTC
TRBJ2-7 . TRBD1 TRBV28 CASRAGTDYYEQYF TGTGCCAGCAGAGCCGGGACAGACTATTACGAGCAGTACTTC
TRBJ2-6 many TRBD1 TRBV5-1 CASSFYRGGANVLTF TGCGCCAGCAGCTTTTACAGGGGTGGGGCCAACGTCCTGACTTTC
TRBJ2-7 . TRBD1 TRBV4-3 CASSQEWDRVPNEQYF TGCGCCAGCAGCCAAGAGTGGGACAGGGTGCCCAACGAGCAGTACTTC